This T cell receptor beta chain was sequenced in a study of blood T cell repertoires in COVID-19. The CDR3 totals 14 residues. V was shortened by 3 bases and J by 6 bases, with 15 bases between the two germline ends. Germline-derived CDR1 and CDR2 are LNHDA and SQIVND (reference sequence). As handled by the study authors: Amplification with reference gene primers provided the estimates of nucleated cell counts. The repertoire was sequenced with immunoSEQ multiplex PCR; TCRdb's copy has only in-frame clones and lacks some. V and J calls and clone size are those listed in that table; D and trimming were worked out from the DNA. This sample has roughly 71,000 clones; 80% occur once, and the top ten carry roughly 18%.

This TCR derives from a man aged 70-80 years who had recovered from COVID-19. The specimen was peripheral blood. The gene calls are TRBV19 and TRBJ2-7; D is possibly TRBD1 (6 bases). The CDR3 loop reads CASSIPGHSTEQYF. The CDR3 region has the DNA TGTGCCAGTAGTATTCCGGGACATTCTACCGAGCAGTACTTC.